The entry below describes one T cell receptor (beta chain). The data derive from a study of blood T cell repertoires in COVID-19. Overall study context: Acute and convalescent COVID-19 samples came from the United States, Italy and Spain.

In the authors' workflow: Amplification from reference gene primers served as the basis for estimated nucleated cell counts. Profiled with immunoSEQ multiplex PCR; TCRdb holds only in-frame clones, not every one. V, J and clone size were drawn from that table, and D and trimming were deduced from the DNA. The sample has 120,000 or so clones, about 85% seen once. Germline CDR1 and CDR2: LNHNV and YYDKDF (reference sequence). V shed 0 bases and J 4 bases; nucleotides not matched to a gene: 8. This CDR3 has 16 residues. The chain combines TRBV15 with TRBJ1-1; 7 positions agree with TRBD1. Sequencing used peripheral blood. The origin of this receptor is a man at least 80 years old with active or convalescent COVID-19. CDR3 DNA sequence: TGTGCCACCAGCAGAGATAGACAGGGTTGGGGCACTGAAGCTTTCTTT. It is translated as CATSRDRQGWGTEAFF.